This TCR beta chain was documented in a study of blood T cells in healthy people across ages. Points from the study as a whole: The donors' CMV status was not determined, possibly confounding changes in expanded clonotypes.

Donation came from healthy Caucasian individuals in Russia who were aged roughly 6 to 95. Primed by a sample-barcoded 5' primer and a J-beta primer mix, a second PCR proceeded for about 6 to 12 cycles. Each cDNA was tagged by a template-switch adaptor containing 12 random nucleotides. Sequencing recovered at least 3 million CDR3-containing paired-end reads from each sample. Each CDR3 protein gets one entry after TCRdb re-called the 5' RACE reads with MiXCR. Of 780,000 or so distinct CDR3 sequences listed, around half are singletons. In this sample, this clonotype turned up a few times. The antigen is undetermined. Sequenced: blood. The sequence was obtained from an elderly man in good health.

The CDR3 loop is CASSWGLLVYEQYF. Here the CDR3 DNA reads TGTGCCAGCAGTTGGGGTCTACTTGTCTACGAGCAGTACTTC. The genes are TRBV6-1 and TRBJ2-7; D remains ambiguous. In germline, CDR1 is MNHNS, CDR2 SASEGT. This CDR3 is built from 14 residues. V dropped 5 bases and J dropped 3 bases, with 14 bases sitting between them.